Sequencing of this TCR beta chain was carried out in a study of control samples from healthy donors and cancer patients. Method: immunoSEQ multiplex PCR; TCRdb's copy keeps in-frame clones and lacks some. The sample gives 170,000 or so clones, around nine tenths of which show up once; 1.1% to 1.5% is in the top ten. Sequencing was carried out using blood. The clonotype was recovered from a man aged 30-40 years in good health.

The CDR3 DNA reads as TGTGCCAGCAGCCCGACAGGGATTTCTGAAGCTTTCTTT. Translating it yields CASSPTGISEAFF. This chain uses TRBV5-6 with TRBJ1-1, with 7 bases matching TRBD1. The germline V gene encodes CDR1 SGHDT and CDR2 YYEEEE. The CDR3 sequence is 13 residues long. J lost 6 bases, V lost 4 bases, and 6 bases had no gene match. Full variable domain (remainder filled in from reference TRBV5-6 and TRBJ1-1): DAGVTQSPTHLIKTRGQQVTLRCSPKSGHDTVSWYQQALGQGPQFIFQYYEEEERQRGNFPDRFSGHQFPNYSSELNVNALLLGDSALYLCASSPTGISEAFFGQGTRLTVV.